The 13 T cell receptor beta chains given below trace back to one sample, sequenced in a study of shared clonotypes between healthy human individuals. The table came from immunoSEQ multiplex PCR; TCRdb's copy has only in-frame clones and leaves some out. The sample records roughly 570,000 clones, roughly 98% being singletons. Terminally differentiated effector memory CD45RA+ cells were excluded by CCR7 positive selection of CD45RO-negative cells. Sequences were obtained from naive CD8+ T cells sorted from blood. The receptors were sampled from a man younger than 45 in good health.

The chain joins TRBV13 to TRBJ2-7; no reliable D call. Germline V gene lookup returns CDR1 PRHDT and CDR2 FYEKMQ (reference sequence). V lost 2 bases and J 7 bases, leaving 15 bases between the germline ends. The CDR3 length is 14 residues. The CDR3 DNA reads as TGTGCCAGCAGCTTATCCGGAATACTACATGAGCAGTACTTC. Translating gives CASSLSGILHEQYF.

The chain links TRBV7-6 to TRBJ2-1; the D gene is possibly TRBD2 (6 bases). Between the trimmed V and J ends, which lost 5 bases and 4 bases, there was a span of 9 bases. The CDR3 contains 13 residues. Germline V gives CDR1 SGHVS, CDR2 FNYEAQ. This chain's CDR3 is CASSTTSYNEQFF. DNA of the CDR3: TGTGCCAGCAGCACGACTAGTTACAATGAGCAGTTCTTC.

This rearrangement joins TRBV15 to TRBJ2-7; no clear D gene. The CDR3 runs 12 residues. Germline CDR1 reads LNHNV; CDR2 reads YYDKDF (reference sequence). V shed 4 bases and J shed 7 bases, with 11 bases lying between them. In DNA, the CDR3 is TGTGCCACCAGCACCTCTGCAGAGGAGCAGTACTTC. Its translation: CATSTSAEEQYF.

Here the CDR3 reads CASSLFPTASGSSYNEQFF. The CDR3 DNA is TGCGCCAGCAGCTTGTTTCCGACGGCTAGCGGGAGCTCCTACAATGAGCAGTTCTTC. V gene TRBV5-1 combines with J gene TRBJ2-1; TRBD2 matches at 10 bases. Germline V gene data show CDR1 as SGHRS and CDR2 as YFSETQ. The CDR3 is 19 residues long. The V and J ends lost 1 base and 0 bases, in that order; junction bases with no gene match: 10.

The gene calls are TRBV11-2 and TRBJ2-6; weak D call: TRBD1 (5 bases). The germline V gene has CDR1 SGHAT and CDR2 FQNNGV. The CDR3 is 16 amino acids. Trimming shortened V by 3 bases and J by 2 bases, and 11 bases separated the two germline ends. For the CDR3, the DNA is TGTGCCAGCAGCTTTTTCCGGACAACTGGGGCCAACGTCCTGACTTTC. This encodes CASSFFRTTGANVLTF.

The chain combines TRBV2 with TRBJ1-4; D is ambiguous. Between the trimmed V and J ends, which lost 6 bases and 5 bases, there was a span of 16 bases. The CDR3 runs to 15 residues. In germline, CDR1 is SNHLY, CDR2 FYNNEI. The CDR3 bases are TGTGCCAGCAGCTTCCGGGGAGATAAGAATGAAAAACTGTTTTTT. This sequence encodes CASSFRGDKNEKLFF.

This chain uses TRBV7-2 with TRBJ1-4; TRBD1 matches 11 bases. From germline, CDR1 is SGHTA and CDR2 FQGNSA. The CDR3 consists of 16 residues. V lost 6 bases to trimming and J lost 3 bases; unmatched junction nucleotides: 6. In DNA form, the CDR3 reads TGTGCCAGCAGGAGGACAGGGGGCGCACCTAATGAAAAACTGTTTTTT. Its protein is CASRRTGGAPNEKLFF. The full variable domain, with the rest looked up from reference TRBV7-2 and TRBJ1-4, is GAGVSQSPSNKVTEKGKDVELRCDPISGHTALYWYRQSLGQGLEFLIYFQGNSAPDKSGLPSDRFSAERTGGSVSTLTIQRTQQEDSAVYLCASRRTGGAPNEKLFFGSGTQLSVL.

V gene TRBV15 combines with J gene TRBJ2-1; 11 bases line up with TRBD2. This CDR3 comprises 17 residues. Per the germline V gene, CDR1 is LNHNV and CDR2 is YYDKDF (reference sequence). Trimming at V came to 0 bases and at J to 5 bases, leaving 6 bases not matched to a gene. For the CDR3, the DNA is TGTGCCACCAGCAGAGAGGGACTAGCGGCCTACAACAATGAGCAGTTCTTC. Protein sequence: CATSREGLAAYNNEQFF.

V is TRBV29-1 and J is TRBJ2-1; no reliable D call. This CDR3 has 13 residues. Germline V gives CDR1 SQVTM, CDR2 ANQGSEA. V shed 4 bases and J shed 3 bases, with 10 bases lying between them. This CDR3 reads CSVGLRNYNEQFF. In DNA, the CDR3 is TGCAGCGTTGGCCTACGGAACTACAATGAGCAGTTCTTC.

This clone was found once. The gene calls are TRBV6-1 and TRBJ1-5; 7 positions match TRBD1. Germline CDR1 and CDR2: MNHNS and SASEGT. V shed 7 bases and J 4 bases; nucleotides not matched to a gene: 10. CDR3 length equals 15 residues. The CDR3 sequence is CASIVTGTENQPQHF. The CDR3 DNA reads TGTGCCAGCATCGTCACCGGGACAGAGAATCAGCCCCAGCATTTT.

The sample holds one count of this clone. This chain connects TRBV29-1 to TRBJ2-5; 14 bases are shared with TRBD2. CDR3 size: 20 residues. J gave up 5 bases and V 1 base, and 18 bases lay outside the gene matches. Per germline, CDR1 SQVTM and CDR2 ANQGSEA. CDR3 loop: CSVEVTPGGLAGVGVETQYF. As DNA, the CDR3 is TGCAGCGTTGAAGTCACCCCCGGGGGACTAGCGGGAGTAGGAGTGGAGACCCAGTACTTC.

The gene calls are TRBV15 and TRBJ2-7; tentatively, D is TRBD1 or TRBD2 (7 bases each). The length of the CDR3 is 16 residues. The germline CDR1 and CDR2 sequences are LNHNV and YYDKDF (reference sequence). Deletions cut 2 bases from V and 3 bases from J, with 17 bases between. The CDR3 DNA is TGTGCCACCAGCAGAACCAGGGGGAGGGCATTCTACGAGCAGTACTTC. It codes for CATSRTRGRAFYEQYF. Based on the CDR3 plus reference TRBV15 and TRBJ2-7, the full variable domain is DAMVIQNPRYQVTQFGKPVTLSCSQTLNHNVMYWYQQKSSQAPKLLFHYYDKDFNNEADTPDNFQSRRPNTSFCFLDIRSPGLGDTAMYLCATSRTRGRAFYEQYFGPGTRLTVT.

This rearrangement joins TRBV19 to TRBJ2-7; D is possibly TRBD1 (6 bases). Trimming pared 3 bases from V and 3 bases from J, leaving 12 bases between. The CDR3 runs to 14 residues. Germline V gene lookup returns CDR1 LNHDA and CDR2 SQIVND (reference sequence). The CDR3 here is CASSIEWGRYEQYF. The CDR3 DNA sequence: TGTGCCAGTAGTATCGAGTGGGGGCGCTACGAGCAGTACTTC. Full variable domain (remainder filled in from reference TRBV19 and TRBJ2-7): DGGITQSPKYLFRKEGQNVTLSCEQNLNHDAMYWYRQDPGQGLRLIYYSQIVNDFQKGDIAEGYSVSREKKESFPLTVTSAQKNPTAFYLCASSIEWGRYEQYFGPGTRLTVT.